The 6 T cell receptor beta chains given below trace back to one sample, sequenced in a study of CD8+ T cells in alopecia areata. RNA, once extracted, was reverse transcribed into cDNA for use as the sequencing template. The method was immunoSEQ multiplex PCR; TCRdb's version includes in-frame clones alone and lacks a portion of them. The sample yields over 200,000 clones, about 53% seen once. This specimen was CD4+ T cells sorted from blood, taken at week 0. The receptors derive from a human donor with alopecia areata.

The table lists this clone with a few counts. The chain joins TRBV30 to TRBJ1-1, with no clear D. Trimming took 0 bases from V and 1 from J, leaving 6 bases between them. Per the germline V gene, CDR1 is GTSNPN and CDR2 is SVGIG (reference sequence). The CDR3 covers 13 residues. The CDR3 region has the DNA TGTGCCTGGAGTGTATTTCAGAACACTGAAGCTTTCTTT. Translation: CAWSVFQNTEAFF.

The rearrangement uses TRBV25-1 and TRBJ2-7, with D hard to call. The V gene lost 3 bases and the J gene lost 4 bases, with 7 bases spanning the gap. This CDR3 comprises 12 residues. Germline assignment: CDR1 MGHDK and CDR2 SYGVNS. The DNA for the CDR3 is TGTGCCAGCAGTGACGTAGGGTACGAGCAGTACTTC. It encodes CASSDVGYEQYF.

The rearrangement links TRBV2 to TRBJ1-2; a possible D gene is TRBD1 (6 bases). Germline lookup yields CDR1 SNHLY and CDR2 FYNNEI. This CDR3 is 12 amino acids long. V was cut by 0 bases and J by 8 bases, with 7 bases left in between. CDR3 nucleotide sequence: TGTGCCAGCAGTGAAGCGGGGGCGGGCTACACCTTC. The encoded protein is CASSEAGAGYTF.

CDR3 in DNA: TGTGCCTGGAGTACCCTCTCTGGGGCCAACGTCCTGACTTTC. Protein sequence: CAWSTLSGANVLTF. The genes are TRBV30 and TRBJ2-6; D unclear. The V gene lost 2 bases and the J gene lost 0 bases, with 5 bases spanning the gap. The CDR3 sequence is 14 residues long. Germline CDR1 and CDR2: GTSNPN and SVGIG (reference sequence).

V is TRBV7-2 and J is TRBJ2-3; the D gene could be TRBD1 or TRBD2 (5 bases each). The length of the CDR3 is 14 residues. The germline V gene encodes CDR1 SGHTA and CDR2 FQGNSA. Trimming took 2 bases from V and 6 from J, leaving 12 bases between them. The CDR3 bases are TGTGCCAGCAGCTTACCGGGGCCCTGGGATACGCAGTATTTT. Encoded protein: CASSLPGPWDTQYF.

The chain has TRBV6-5 and TRBJ1-3; TRBD1 matches 9 bases. The germline CDR1 and CDR2 sequences are MNHEY and SVGAGI. This CDR3 is 14 amino acids long. Losses at the gene ends were 5 bases for V and 9 bases for J; bases not matched to a gene: 8. The CDR3 region has the DNA TGTGCCAGCAGTGTGACAGGGGGGTATGGCACCATATATTTT. Protein product: CASSVTGGYGTIYF.